This T cell receptor (beta chain) appears in the sequencing data of a study of blood T cell repertoires in COVID-19. On the study more broadly: Nucleic acid was either cDNA or gDNA, and it came from T cells, B-cell-depleted T cells, or PBMCs.

Germline V gene data show CDR1 as KGHSH and CDR2 as LQKENI. V lost 1 base and J 5 bases, leaving 7 bases between the germline ends. The CDR3 sequence is 13 residues long. This clone came up once. In the original workflow: Scientists estimated how many nucleated cells there were by amplifying reference gene primers. This table comes from immunoSEQ multiplex PCR, and its TCRdb copy is limited to in-frame clones, with some not included. V and J calls and clone size are given by that table; D and trimming were obtained from the DNA. The table shows more than 65,000 clones, with approximately 86% occurring only once.

Sequenced material: peripheral blood. The origin of this receptor is a woman aged 45-60 years with acute or convalescent COVID-19. The V and J genes are TRBV18 and TRBJ2-3; D ambiguous. The CDR3 nucleotides are TGTGCCAGCTCACCACGAGGAAGAGATACGCAGTATTTT. This gives the protein CASSPRGRDTQYF.